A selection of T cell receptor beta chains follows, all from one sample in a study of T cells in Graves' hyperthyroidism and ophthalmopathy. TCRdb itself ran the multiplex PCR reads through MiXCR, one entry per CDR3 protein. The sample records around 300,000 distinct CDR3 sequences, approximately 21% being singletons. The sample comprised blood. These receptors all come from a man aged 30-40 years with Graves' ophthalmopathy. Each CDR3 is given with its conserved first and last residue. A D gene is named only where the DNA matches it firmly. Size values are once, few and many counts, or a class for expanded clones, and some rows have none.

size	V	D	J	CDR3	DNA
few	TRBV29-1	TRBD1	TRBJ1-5	CSAGAGGNQPQHF	TGCAGCGCGGGGGCAGGGGGAAATCAGCCCCAGCATTTT
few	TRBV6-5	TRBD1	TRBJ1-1	CASSSPRDRISNTEAFF	TGTGCCAGCAGTTCACCCCGGGACAGGATCTCCAACACTGAAGCTTTCTTT
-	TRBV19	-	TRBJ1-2	CASSIDGSGGYTF	TGTGCCAGTAGTATAGACGGGAGCGGCGGCTACACCTTC
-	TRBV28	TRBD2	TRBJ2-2	CASRPEILAGGTGELFF	TGTGCCAGCAGGCCGGAAATCCTAGCGGGAGGGACCGGGGAGCTGTTTTTT
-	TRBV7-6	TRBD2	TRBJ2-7	CASSLGPSGTSYEQYF	TGTGCCAGCAGCTTAGGGCCTAGCGGGACTTCCTACGAGCAGTACTTC
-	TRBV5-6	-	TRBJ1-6	CASSLVPTSPLHF	TGTGCCAGCAGCTTGGTACCAACATCACCCCTCCACTTT
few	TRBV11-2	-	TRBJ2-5	CASSQQGGKAETQYF	TGTGCCAGCAGTCAGCAAGGGGGGAAAGCAGAGACCCAGTACTTC
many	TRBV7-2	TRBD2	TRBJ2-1	CASSFERGGNEQFF	TGTGCCAGCAGCTTTGAGCGGGGCGGCAATGAGCAGTTCTTC
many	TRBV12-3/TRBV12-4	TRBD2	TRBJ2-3	CASRGGGGNTDTQYF	TGTGCCAGCAGGGGGGGCGGGGGGAACACAGATACGCAGTATTTT
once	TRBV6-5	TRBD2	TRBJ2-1	CASSSGTRVGFF	TGTGCCAGCAGTTCCGGGACTAGGGTGGGGTTCTTC
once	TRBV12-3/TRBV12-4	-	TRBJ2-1	CASSSQGGDQFF	TGTGCCAGCAGCTCACAGGGAGGTGATCAGTTCTTC
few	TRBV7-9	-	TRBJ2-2	CASSLVQASNTGELFF	TGTGCCAGCAGCTTAGTACAGGCTTCGAACACCGGGGAGCTGTTTTTT
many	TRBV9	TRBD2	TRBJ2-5	CASSVGLAGEETQYF	TGTGCCAGCAGCGTGGGACTAGCGGGGGAGGAGACCCAGTACTTC
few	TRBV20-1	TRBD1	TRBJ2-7	CSARDRDRTYEQYF	TGCAGTGCGAGAGACAGGGACAGGACCTACGAGCAGTACTTC
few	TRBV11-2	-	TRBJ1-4	CASSLSLGSNEKLFF	TGTGCCAGCAGCTTATCCCTAGGGTCTAATGAAAAACTGTTTTTT
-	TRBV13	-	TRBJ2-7	CASSPQNSYEQYF	TGTGCCAGCAGCCCTCAGAACTCCTACGAGCAGTACTTC
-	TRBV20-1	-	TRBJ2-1	CSARQRPENEQFF	TGCAGTGCTAGACAAAGGCCGGAGAATGAGCAGTTCTTC
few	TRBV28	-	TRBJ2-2	CASSSPGGASQSGELFF	TGTGCCAGCAGTTCGCCTGGGGGGGCGAGTCAATCCGGGGAGCTGTTTTTT
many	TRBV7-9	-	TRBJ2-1	CASSNEVGNEQFF	TGTGCCAGCAGCAACGAAGTCGGGAATGAGCAGTTCTTC
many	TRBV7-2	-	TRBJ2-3	CASSPTGLNTQYF	TGTGCCAGCAGCCCAACCGGGCTGAATACGCAGTATTTT
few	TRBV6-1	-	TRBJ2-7	CASRRTAIYEQYF	TGTGCCAGCAGAAGGACAGCCATCTACGAGCAGTACTTC
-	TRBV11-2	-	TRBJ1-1	CASSLVRRPGQEAFF	TGTGCCAGCAGCTTAGTTCGCCGACCCGGCCAAGAAGCTTTCTTT
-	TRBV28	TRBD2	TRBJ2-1	CASPHSGLAGMGEQFF	TGTGCCTCCCCTCACTCGGGACTAGCGGGAATGGGTGAGCAGTTCTTC
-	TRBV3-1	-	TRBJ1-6	CASSQGESAPLHF	TGTGCCAGCAGCCAAGGAGAGTCGGCACCCCTCCACTTT
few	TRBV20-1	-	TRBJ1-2	CSARALGSTGGYTF	TGCAGTGCTCGAGCACTGGGGTCGACGGGGGGCTACACCTTC
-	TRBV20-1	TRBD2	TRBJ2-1	CSATSGRAPNEQFF	TGCAGTGCTACTAGCGGGAGGGCCCCTAATGAGCAGTTCTTC
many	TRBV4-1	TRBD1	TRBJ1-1	CASSHTQGAPTEAFF	TGCGCCAGCAGCCATACACAGGGGGCGCCCACTGAAGCTTTCTTT
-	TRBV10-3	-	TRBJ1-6	CAISLDRGNSPLHF	TGTGCCATCAGCCTCGACAGAGGGAATTCACCCCTCCACTTT
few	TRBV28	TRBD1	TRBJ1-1	CASSAGTTGGVGAFF	TGTGCCAGCAGTGCCGGAACGACAGGGGGCGTGGGTGCTTTCTTT
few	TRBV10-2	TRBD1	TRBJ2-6	CASNPTGEANVLTF	TGCGCCAGCAACCCGACAGGGGAGGCCAACGTCCTGACTTTC
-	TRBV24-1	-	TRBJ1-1	CATSDFKGTEAFF	TGTGCCACCAGTGATTTTAAGGGCACTGAAGCTTTCTTT
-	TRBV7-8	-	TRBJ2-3	CASSLVPDGTDTQYF	TGTGCCAGCAGCTTAGTCCCGGACGGCACAGATACGCAGTATTTT
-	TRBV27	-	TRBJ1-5	CASSLTQGNQPQHF	TGTGCCAGCAGTTTAACCCAGGGCAATCAGCCCCAGCATTTT
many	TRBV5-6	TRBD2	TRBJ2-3	CASSLSGGPTDTQYF	TGTGCCAGCAGCTTGAGCGGGGGCCCCACAGATACGCAGTATTTT
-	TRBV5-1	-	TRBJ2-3	CASSFGKDRDTQYF	TGCGCCAGCAGCTTCGGGAAAGATAGGGATACGCAGTATTTT
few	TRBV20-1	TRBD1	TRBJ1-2	CSALDRDRSNYGYTF	TGCAGTGCTCTGGACCGGGACAGGAGTAACTATGGCTACACCTTC
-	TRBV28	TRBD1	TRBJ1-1	CASRRQGLLRRTEAFF	TGTGCCAGCAGAAGACAGGGGCTCCTAAGACGCACTGAAGCTTTCTTT
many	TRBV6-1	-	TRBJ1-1	CASRGMNTEAFF	TGTGCCAGCAGGGGGATGAACACTGAAGCTTTCTTT
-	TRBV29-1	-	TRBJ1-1	CSVDRSGAFF	TGCAGCGTTGACAGGTCGGGAGCTTTCTTT
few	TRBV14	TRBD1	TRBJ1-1	CASSPGQGRVAEAFF	TGTGCCAGCAGCCCCGGACAGGGGCGAGTAGCTGAAGCTTTCTTT
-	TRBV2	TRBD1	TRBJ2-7	CASNQGARQYF	TGTGCCAGCAACCAGGGGGCCCGGCAGTACTTC
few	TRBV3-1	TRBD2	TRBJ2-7	CASSQYSGSSNEQYF	TGTGCCAGCAGCCAGTATAGCGGGAGTTCCAACGAGCAGTACTTC
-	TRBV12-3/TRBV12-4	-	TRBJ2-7	CASSSRDSYEQYF	TGTGCCAGCAGTTCCCGGGACTCCTACGAGCAGTACTTC